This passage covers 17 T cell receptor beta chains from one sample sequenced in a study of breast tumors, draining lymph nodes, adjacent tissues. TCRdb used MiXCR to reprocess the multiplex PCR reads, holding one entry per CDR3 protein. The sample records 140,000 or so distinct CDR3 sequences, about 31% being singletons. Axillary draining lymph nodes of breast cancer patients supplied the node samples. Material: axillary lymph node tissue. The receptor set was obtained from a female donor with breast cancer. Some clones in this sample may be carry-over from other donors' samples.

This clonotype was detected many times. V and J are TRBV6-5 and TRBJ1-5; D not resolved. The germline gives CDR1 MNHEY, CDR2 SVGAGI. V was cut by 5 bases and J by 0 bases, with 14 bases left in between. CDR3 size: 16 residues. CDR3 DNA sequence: TGTGCCAGCAGTCCCTCCCGACAAAATAGCAATCAGCCCCAGCATTTT. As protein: CASSPSRQNSNQPQHF.

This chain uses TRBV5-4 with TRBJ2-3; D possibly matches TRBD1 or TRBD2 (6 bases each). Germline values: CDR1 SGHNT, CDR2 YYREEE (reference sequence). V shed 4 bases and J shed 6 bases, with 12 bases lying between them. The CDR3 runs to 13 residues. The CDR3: CASSGGPWDTQYF. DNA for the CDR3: TGTGCCAGCAGCGGGGGGCCTTGGGATACGCAGTATTTT. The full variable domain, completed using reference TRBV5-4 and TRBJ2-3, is ETGVTQSPTHLIKTRGQQVTLRCSSQSGHNTVSWYQQALGQGPQFIFQYYREEENGRGNFPPRFSGLQFPNYSSELNVNALELDDSALYLCASSGGPWDTQYFGPGTRLTVL.

This CDR3 reads CATSSDRGVGEPLSGNTIYF. The CDR3 nucleotides read TGTGCCACCAGCAGTGATCGGGGAGTCGGAGAGCCGCTCTCTGGAAACACCATATATTTT. The genes are TRBV15 and TRBJ1-3; no definite D call. Per the germline V gene, CDR1 is LNHNV and CDR2 is YYDKDF (reference sequence). The CDR3 spans 20 residues. Deletions cut 3 bases from V and 0 bases from J, with 24 bases between.

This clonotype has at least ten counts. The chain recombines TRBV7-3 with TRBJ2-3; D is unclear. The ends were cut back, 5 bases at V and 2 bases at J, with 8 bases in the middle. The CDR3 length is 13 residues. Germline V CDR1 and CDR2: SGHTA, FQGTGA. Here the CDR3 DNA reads TGTGCCAGCAGCCGGGCTAACACAGATACGCAGTATTTT. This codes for CASSRANTDTQYF.

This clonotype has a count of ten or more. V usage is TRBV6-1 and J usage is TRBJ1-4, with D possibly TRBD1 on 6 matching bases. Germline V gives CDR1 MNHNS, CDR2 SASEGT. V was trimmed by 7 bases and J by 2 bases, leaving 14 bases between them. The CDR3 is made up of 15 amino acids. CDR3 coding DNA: TGTGCCAGCAATAAACAGGGTCGGACTAATGAAAAACTGTTTTTT. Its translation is CASNKQGRTNEKLFF.

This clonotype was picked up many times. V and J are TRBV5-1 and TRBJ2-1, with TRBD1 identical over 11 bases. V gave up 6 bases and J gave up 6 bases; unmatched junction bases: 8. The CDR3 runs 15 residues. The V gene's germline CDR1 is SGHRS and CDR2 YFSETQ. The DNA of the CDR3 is TGCGCCAGCAAATCCGGACAGGGGGCTTCCAATGAGCAGTTCTTC. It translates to CASKSGQGASNEQFF.

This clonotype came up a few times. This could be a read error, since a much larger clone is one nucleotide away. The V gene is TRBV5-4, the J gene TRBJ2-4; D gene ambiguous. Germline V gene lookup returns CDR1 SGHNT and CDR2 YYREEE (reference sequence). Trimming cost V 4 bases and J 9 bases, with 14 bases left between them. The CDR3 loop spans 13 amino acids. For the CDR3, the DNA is TGTGCCAGCAGCATCGACGGGTGGGGCATTCAGTACTTC. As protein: CASSIDGWGIQYF.

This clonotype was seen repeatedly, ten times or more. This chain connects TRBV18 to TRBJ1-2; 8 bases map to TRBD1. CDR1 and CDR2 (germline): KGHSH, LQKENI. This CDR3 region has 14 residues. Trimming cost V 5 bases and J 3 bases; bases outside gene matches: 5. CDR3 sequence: CASSAQGADYGYTF. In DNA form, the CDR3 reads TGTGCCAGCTCAGCTCAGGGGGCCGACTATGGCTACACCTTC.

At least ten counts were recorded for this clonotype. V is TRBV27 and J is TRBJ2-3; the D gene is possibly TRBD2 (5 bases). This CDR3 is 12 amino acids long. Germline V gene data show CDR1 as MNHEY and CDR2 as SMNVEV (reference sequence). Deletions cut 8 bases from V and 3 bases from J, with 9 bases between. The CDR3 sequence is CASRGRTDTQYF. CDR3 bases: TGTGCCAGCCGGGGAAGGACAGATACGCAGTATTTT.

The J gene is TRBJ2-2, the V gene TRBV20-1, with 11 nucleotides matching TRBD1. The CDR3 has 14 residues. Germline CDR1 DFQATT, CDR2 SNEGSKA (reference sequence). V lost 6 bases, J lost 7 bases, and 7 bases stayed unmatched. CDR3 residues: CSAIGQGASGELFF. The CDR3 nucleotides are TGCAGTGCCATCGGACAGGGGGCAAGCGGGGAGCTGTTTTTT.

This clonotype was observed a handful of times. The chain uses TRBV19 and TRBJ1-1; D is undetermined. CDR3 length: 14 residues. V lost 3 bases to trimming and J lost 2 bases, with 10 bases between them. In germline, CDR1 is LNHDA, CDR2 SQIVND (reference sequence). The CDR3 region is CASSMVNRNTEAFF. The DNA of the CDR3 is TGTGCCAGTAGTATGGTTAACAGAAACACTGAAGCTTTCTTT. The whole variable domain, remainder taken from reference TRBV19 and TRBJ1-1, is DGGITQSPKYLFRKEGQNVTLSCEQNLNHDAMYWYRQDPGQGLRLIYYSQIVNDFQKGDIAEGYSVSREKKESFPLTVTSAQKNPTAFYLCASSMVNRNTEAFFGQGTRLTVV.

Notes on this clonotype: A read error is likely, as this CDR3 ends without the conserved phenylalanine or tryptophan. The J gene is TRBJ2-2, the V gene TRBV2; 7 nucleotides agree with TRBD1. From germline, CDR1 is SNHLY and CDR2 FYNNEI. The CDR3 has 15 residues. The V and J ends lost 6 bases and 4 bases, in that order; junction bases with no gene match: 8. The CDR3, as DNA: TGTGCCAGCAGATCCCGGGACAGAGTCACCGGGGAGCTGTTTACT. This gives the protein CASRSRDRVTGELFT.

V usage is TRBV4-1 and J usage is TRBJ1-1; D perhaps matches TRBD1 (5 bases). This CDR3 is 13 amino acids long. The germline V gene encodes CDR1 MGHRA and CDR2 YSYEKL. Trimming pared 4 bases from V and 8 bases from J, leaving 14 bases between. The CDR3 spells CASSLRGAAEAFF. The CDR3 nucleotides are TGCGCCAGCAGCCTTAGAGGGGCAGCAGAAGCTTTCTTT.

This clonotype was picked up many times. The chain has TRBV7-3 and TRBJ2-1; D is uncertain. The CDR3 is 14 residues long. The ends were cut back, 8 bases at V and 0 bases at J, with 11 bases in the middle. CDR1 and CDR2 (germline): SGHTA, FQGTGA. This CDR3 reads CASAYDNSYNEQFF. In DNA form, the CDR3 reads TGTGCCAGCGCCTACGATAACTCCTACAATGAGCAGTTCTTC.

DNA for the CDR3: TGTGCCAGCAGTGACGTGGACAGGGGCCCCTGGCAGCCCCAGCATTTT. It encodes CASSDVDRGPWQPQHF. V is TRBV6-1 and J is TRBJ1-5; TRBD1 matches 9 bases. This CDR3 spans 16 amino acids. CDR1 is MNHNS, CDR2 SASEGT, per germline. The trim removed 3 bases at V and 7 bases at J, leaving 10 bases unmatched.

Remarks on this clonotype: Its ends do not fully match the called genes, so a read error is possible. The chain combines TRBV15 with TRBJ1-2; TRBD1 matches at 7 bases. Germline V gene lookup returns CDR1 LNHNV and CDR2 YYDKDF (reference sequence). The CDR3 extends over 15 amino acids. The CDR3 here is CATSRDLGGAYGCTF. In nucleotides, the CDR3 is TGTGCCACCAGCAGGGATTTAGGGGGCGCGTATGGCTGCACCTTC.

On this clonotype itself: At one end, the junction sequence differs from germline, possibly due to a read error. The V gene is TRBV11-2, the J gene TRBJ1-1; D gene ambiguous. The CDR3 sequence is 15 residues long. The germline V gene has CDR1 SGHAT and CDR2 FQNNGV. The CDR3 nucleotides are TGTGCCATCAGCTTAGTGACACGGGCGAACACTGAAGCTTTCTTT. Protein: CAISLVTRANTEAFF.